This TCR beta chain was retrieved from a study of Ad26.COV2.S vaccination and SARS-CoV-2 variants. Treatment denoted: around 19 received Ad26.COV2.S at low or high dose, single or two shots; a few received placebo; per-sample allocation not given. Material that was analyzed had been drawn on day 63 after the first vaccine or placebo injection. Germline CDR1 is SGHTA and CDR2 is FQGTGA. This CDR3 comprises 18 residues. V was clipped by 2 bases and J by 4 bases; unmatched bases: 8. Profiled with immunoSEQ multiplex PCR; TCRdb holds only in-frame clones, not every one. The sample lists 380,000 or so clones; roughly 85% were seen once.

This sequence originates from a person aged 18 to 59 who received the Ad26.COV2.S COVID-19 vaccine or a placebo. The sequenced sample was peripheral blood, obtained in a trial of Ad26.COV2.S vaccine versus placebo. The chain joins TRBV7-3 to TRBJ2-5, with 15 bases identical to TRBD2. For the CDR3, the DNA is TGTGCCAGCAGCTTAGTTCCCGGACTAGCGGGAGGGGGAGAGACCCAGTACTTC. Protein: CASSLVPGLAGGGETQYF.